What follows is one T cell receptor beta chain and its context. Its specificity is not known. With a much larger clone just one base away, this may be a read error. The data derive from a study of molecular identifiers for immune sequencing clone quantification. Study details: With replicates, the RNA of about 19,000 or 110,000 naive CD8 cells was split five ways and four were sequenced. Overall study results and limits: Jurkat TCR RNA spiked in from one cell (amid some 1 million naive cells) was reportedly detectable.

Source material for naive CD8 libraries was roughly 20,000 to 1,100,000 sorted cells, with 10%, 30% or 50% RNA. Isolation of naive CD8 T cells was achieved by sorting on a CD8+CD4-CCR7+CD45RA+ phenotype. TCRdb independently ran MiXCR on the PCR reads; one entry per CDR3 protein. The data show approximately 97,000 distinct CDR3 sequences, less than 25% seen once. The CDR3 runs to 17 residues. CDR1 LGHNA and CDR2 YSLEER come from the germline V gene. Sequenced sample: naive CD8+ T cells from blood, with Jurkat cell RNA spiked in. Noted subset: FACS-sorted CD8+CD4-CCR7+CD45RA+ naive T cells. The TCR originated in a human donor in good health. Some libraries in this study had Jurkat cell RNA spiked in. V and J are TRBV4-3 and TRBJ1-4, with D maybe TRBD1 (5 bases). CDR3 protein: CASSQYGDRATNEKLVF. CDR3 DNA: TGCGCCAGCAGCCAATACGGGGACCGGGCAACTAATGAAAAACTGGTTTTT.